This T cell receptor (beta chain) came from a study of Ad26.COV2.S vaccination and SARS-CoV-2 variants. Whole-study context: The authors gave Ad26.COV2.S intramuscularly, either once or twice 56 days apart.

Profiling relied on immunoSEQ multiplex PCR, and the TCRdb table lists in-frame clones only, not all of them. Altogether about 680,000 clones are present, 80% to 90% being singletons, with the ten largest covering roughly 1.5%. Treatment denoted: some 20 received Ad26.COV2.S at low or high dose, single or two shots; about 5 received placebo; per-sample allocation not given. Vaccine and placebo recipients were sampled on day 63 after the first injection. Built on an Ad26 vector, the vaccine expressed Wuhan-strain SARS-CoV-2 spike. This clone was counted a few times. Germline values: CDR1 GTSNPN, CDR2 SVGIG (reference sequence). Between the trimmed V and J ends, which lost 2 bases and 6 bases, there was a span of 14 bases. The CDR3 has 15 amino acids.

The V gene is TRBV30, the J gene TRBJ1-6; weak D call: TRBD1 (5 bases). The sequenced sample was peripheral blood, obtained in a trial of Ad26.COV2.S vaccine versus placebo. This TCR came from a person between 18 and 60 years old who received the Ad26.COV2.S COVID-19 vaccine or a placebo. CDR3 sequence: CAWSIGDSRNSPLHF. DNA of the CDR3: TGTGCCTGGAGTATTGGGGACTCACGTAATTCACCCCTCCACTTT.